Listed below are T cell receptor beta chains from one sample, sequenced in a study of spatial heterogeneity in lung cancer. TCRdb independently ran MiXCR on the 5' RACE reads; one entry per CDR3 protein. Counted here are around 120,000 distinct CDR3 sequences, roughly an eighth occurring once; the ten biggest clones make up around 17%. The specimen was PBMCs, collected at follow-up. The receptors were gathered from a male donor with early-stage non-small cell lung cancer. Both conserved end residues are part of each CDR3. Fields, in order: J gene, V gene, clone size, D gene, CDR3 protein, CDR3 DNA. D genes are given only for firm matches. Clone size is not always given. Where it is, it says once, few, many or a class for expanded clones.

TRBJ1-2 | TRBV25-1 | few | . | CASSPSTSWGYTF | TGTGCCAGCAGTCCCTCAACCTCTTGGGGCTACACCTTC
TRBJ2-7 | TRBV12-3/TRBV12-4 | few | TRBD1 | CASRQGATYEQYF | TGTGCCAGTCGACAGGGGGCGACCTACGAGCAGTACTTC
TRBJ2-7 | TRBV29-1 | many | . | CSVISGYEQYF | TGCAGCGTTATATCCGGCTACGAGCAGTACTTC
TRBJ1-2 | TRBV20-1 | few | . | CSATDSTNYGYTF | TGCAGTGCCACGGACAGCACCAACTATGGCTACACCTTC
TRBJ1-6 | TRBV20-1 | many | . | CSARVLHQNRDSPLHF | TGCAGTGCTAGAGTCCTACACCAAAATCGGGATTCACCCCTCCACTTT
TRBJ2-6 | TRBV12-3/TRBV12-4 | . | TRBD1 | CASGSQGATGANVLTF | TGTGCCAGCGGTTCACAGGGGGCGACTGGGGCCAACGTCCTGACTTTC
TRBJ1-6 | TRBV6-1 | many | . | CASSEVWGDNSPLHF | TGTGCCAGCAGTGAGGTTTGGGGAGATAATTCACCCCTCCACTTT
TRBJ2-3 | TRBV6-5 | . | TRBD2 | CASTLAGGRADTQYF | TGTGCCAGCACCTTAGCGGGGGGGCGCGCAGATACGCAGTATTTT
TRBJ1-1 | TRBV11-2 | . | . | CASSGNLGSNTEAFF | TGTGCCAGTAGTGGCAACCTGGGGTCGAACACTGAAGCTTTCTTT
TRBJ2-6 | TRBV20-1 | many | TRBD1 | CSAMRQGAGANVLTF | TGCAGTGCCATGCGGCAGGGGGCTGGGGCCAACGTCCTGACTTTC
TRBJ1-5 | TRBV24-1 | many | . | CATSDLRFYSNQPQHF | TGTGCCACCAGTGATTTGCGGTTTTATAGCAATCAGCCCCAGCATTTT
TRBJ2-7 | TRBV20-1 | few | . | CSARVRGRSYEQYF | TGCAGTGCTAGAGTGCGGGGCCGCTCCTACGAGCAGTACTTC
TRBJ2-7 | TRBV20-1 | many | TRBD2 | CSAEPGLAGNEQYF | TGCAGTGCGGAGCCGGGACTAGCGGGGAACGAGCAGTACTTC
TRBJ1-1 | TRBV7-2 | . | . | CASSLWSDEAFF | TGTGCCAGCAGCTTATGGTCAGATGAAGCTTTCTTT
TRBJ2-5 | TRBV29-1 | few | TRBD2 | CSVGTTRETQYF | TGCAGCGTGGGGACTACCCGGGAGACCCAGTACTTC
TRBJ2-3 | TRBV5-1 | . | . | CASSQGRLTDTQYF | TGCGCCAGCAGCCAGGGAAGGTTAACAGATACGCAGTATTTT
TRBJ1-2 | TRBV10-3 | many | TRBD1 | CAIREQGAHGYTF | TGTGCCATCAGAGAACAGGGGGCTCATGGCTACACCTTC
TRBJ1-1 | TRBV27 | many | . | CASSLAPGRTEAFF | TGTGCCAGCAGTCTCGCTCCGGGGAGGACTGAAGCTTTCTTT
TRBJ2-2 | TRBV2 | few | TRBD1 | CASSGGQGNAGTGELFF | TGTGCCAGCAGTGGAGGACAGGGAAACGCGGGCACCGGGGAGCTGTTTTTT
TRBJ1-5 | TRBV6-2/TRBV6-3 | . | . | CASNLPNSNQPQHF | TGTGCCAGCAACCTTCCCAATAGCAATCAGCCCCAGCATTTT
TRBJ1-6 | TRBV29-1 | many | . | CSIHRDGWGNSPLHF | TGCAGTATACACAGGGACGGGTGGGGTAATTCACCCCTCCACTTT
TRBJ2-2 | TRBV6-2/TRBV6-3 | . | TRBD1 | CASLKRGGASLGTGELFF | TGTGCCAGCCTGAAGAGAGGGGGCGCGTCCTTGGGCACCGGGGAGCTGTTTTTT
TRBJ2-1 | TRBV27 | . | TRBD1 | CASSLQGQANYNEQFF | TGTGCCAGCAGTTTACAGGGACAGGCTAACTACAATGAGCAGTTCTTC
TRBJ1-1 | TRBV7-6 | . | . | CASSLVGQFNTEAFF | TGTGCCAGCAGCTTAGTCGGGCAGTTTAACACTGAAGCTTTCTTT
TRBJ2-3 | TRBV10-1 | . | . | CASSERRGRTDTQYF | TGCGCCAGCAGTGAAAGGAGGGGCCGGACAGATACGCAGTATTTT
TRBJ1-2 | TRBV28 | . | . | CASSSSPVNRDGYTF | TGTGCCAGCAGTTCCTCACCGGTGAACAGAGATGGCTACACCTTC
TRBJ1-2 | TRBV28 | many | . | CASSPTGQIGDGYTF | TGTGCCAGCAGTCCAACCGGACAGATAGGGGATGGCTACACCTTC
TRBJ2-7 | TRBV20-1 | many | . | CSAARGLSYEQYF | TGCAGTGCTGCGCGAGGGCTCTCCTACGAGCAGTACTTC
TRBJ2-1 | TRBV12-3/TRBV12-4 | . | . | CASSLGPGNEQFF | TGTGCCAGCAGTTTAGGCCCCGGCAATGAGCAGTTCTTC
TRBJ2-5 | TRBV5-1 | few | . | CASSPAGQAGETQYF | TGCGCCAGCAGCCCCGCCGGACAAGCGGGCGAGACCCAGTACTTC
TRBJ1-6 | TRBV20-1 | few | TRBD1 | CSARRTGGPLHF | TGCAGTGCTAGGAGGACAGGGGGGCCCCTCCACTTT
TRBJ2-7 | TRBV6-1 | many | TRBD1 | CASSRTGFVEQYF | TGTGCCAGCAGTAGGACAGGGTTTGTCGAGCAGTACTTC
TRBJ2-1 | TRBV29-1 | . | . | CSVGQTYNEQFF | TGCAGCGTTGGGCAAACCTACAATGAGCAGTTCTTC
TRBJ2-7 | TRBV28 | few | . | CASIGWTTKTYEQYF | TGTGCCAGCATAGGATGGACTACGAAAACCTACGAGCAGTACTTC
TRBJ2-1 | TRBV5-1 | . | TRBD1 | CASSLLSPGQGNNEQFF | TGCGCCAGCAGCTTGCTGTCTCCGGGACAGGGGAACAATGAGCAGTTCTTC
TRBJ1-5 | TRBV20-1 | . | TRBD1 | CSARDRGLDQPQHF | TGCAGTGCTAGGGACAGGGGGCTCGATCAGCCCCAGCATTTT
TRBJ1-3 | TRBV6-5 | few | . | CASSSLTGPSGNTIYF | TGTGCCAGCAGTTCTCTGACAGGACCCTCTGGAAACACCATATATTTT
TRBJ2-7 | TRBV27 | . | . | CASSLGTYGSYEQYF | TGTGCCAGCAGTTTAGGGACGTATGGATCCTACGAGCAGTACTTC
TRBJ2-5 | TRBV11-2 | . | TRBD2 | CASSLGGLAGGLGETQYF | TGTGCCAGCAGCCTAGGCGGACTAGCGGGGGGATTAGGAGAGACCCAGTACTTC
TRBJ1-1 | TRBV15 | few | . | CATSRDPTRSNTEAFF | TGTGCCACCAGCAGAGATCCGACCCGTTCTAACACTGAAGCTTTCTTT
TRBJ2-2 | TRBV29-1 | many | TRBD1 | CSVVNRDSTGELFF | TGCAGCGTCGTAAATCGGGACAGTACCGGGGAGCTGTTTTTT
TRBJ2-1 | TRBV29-1 | . | TRBD2 | CSVELNERGQFF | TGCAGCGTTGAGTTGAACGAGCGGGGGCAGTTCTTC
TRBJ2-2 | TRBV12-3/TRBV12-4 | many | TRBD2 | CASRPQGLATGELFF | TGTGCCAGCAGGCCCCAGGGACTAGCCACCGGGGAGCTGTTTTTT
TRBJ2-7 | TRBV20-1 | many | . | CSARDPPKEYF | TGCAGTGCTAGAGATCCTCCTAAGGAGTACTTC
TRBJ2-7 | TRBV7-6 | many | TRBD1 | CASSLQGAGYEQYF | TGTGCCAGCAGCTTACAGGGGGCGGGCTACGAGCAGTACTTC
TRBJ1-5 | TRBV5-4 | . | . | CASSSGNRQPQHF | TGTGCCAGCAGCTCTGGGAACAGGCAGCCCCAGCATTTT
TRBJ2-5 | TRBV5-1 | . | . | CTSSAQETQYF | TGCACCAGCAGCGCCCAAGAGACCCAGTACTTC
TRBJ1-1 | TRBV9 | . | . | CASSVEGDLNTEAFF | TGTGCCAGCAGCGTAGAGGGGGATTTGAACACTGAAGCTTTCTTT
TRBJ2-2 | TRBV19 | . | TRBD1 | CASSPQGARAGELFF | TGTGCCAGTAGTCCACAGGGGGCGCGTGCCGGGGAGCTGTTTTTT
TRBJ1-2 | TRBV19 | . | TRBD1 | CASSPDRGNYGYTF | TGTGCCAGTAGTCCGGACAGGGGAAACTATGGCTACACCTTC
TRBJ2-1 | TRBV27 | few | . | CASSLRLDNEQFF | TGTGCCAGCAGTTTGAGGCTAGACAATGAGCAGTTCTTC
TRBJ1-4 | TRBV18 | . | . | CASSRKDGFRLF | TGTGCCAGCTCCCGAAAAGACGGGTTTCGGCTTTTT
TRBJ2-5 | TRBV5-1 | few | . | CASSLDPSQETQYF | TGCGCCAGCAGCTTGGATCCAAGCCAAGAGACCCAGTACTTC
TRBJ2-1 | TRBV3-1 | many | TRBD2 | CASSPRLATLRDNEQFF | TGTGCCAGCAGCCCGCGACTAGCGACTCTTCGGGACAATGAGCAGTTCTTC
TRBJ1-4 | TRBV4-1 | . | TRBD1 | CASSPDRGREKLFF | TGCGCCAGCAGCCCGGACAGGGGGAGGGAAAAACTGTTTTTT